This T cell receptor beta chain was captured by sequencing in a study of shared clonotypes between healthy human individuals. Findings of the study overall: Donor clonotype sharing was expected to depend on sequencing depth.

The CDR3 runs 13 residues. The ends were cut back, 3 bases at V and 6 bases at J, with 10 bases in the middle. Germline CDR1 LNHDA, CDR2 SQIVND (reference sequence). This clone has a single count. Its antigen is not known. The naive CD8 fraction comprised CD45RO-negative cells positively selected for CCR7 and excluded terminally differentiated effector memory CD45RA+ cells. Donors, healthy HIV-negative adults, lacked recent acute infections or vaccinations. Sequencing was performed with immunoSEQ multiplex PCR; in TCRdb, only in-frame clones are kept and a portion is missing. The sample has about 2.2 million clones; 93% are singletons.

Sample: naive CD8+ T cells from PBMCs. The TCR comes from a man between 18 and 35 years old in good health. Some clones in this sample may be carry-over from other donors' samples. The chain carries TRBV19 and TRBJ2-3; unclear D gene. The chain's CDR3 is CASSMSLMDTQYF. CDR3 nucleotide sequence: TGTGCCAGTAGTATGTCTCTAATGGATACGCAGTATTTT.